Listed below are T cell receptor beta chains from one sample, sequenced in a study of shared clonotypes between healthy human individuals. Produced via immunoSEQ multiplex PCR; TCRdb's table is partial and in-frame only. The sample contains approximately 440,000 clones, approximately 71% of which appear only once. The sample taken for sequencing was PBMCs. Every receptor here comes from a woman between 40 and 55 years old in good health. Some clones in this sample may be carry-over from other donors' samples. CDR3s include the opening cysteine and the closing phenylalanine or tryptophan. A D gene is named only where the DNA matches it firmly. Some rows mark clone size as missing; the rest say once, few, many or name a class of expanded clone.

.,TRBV27,TRBD2,15,TRBJ2-3,CASGPAGGGTDTQYF,TGTGCCAGTGGACCGGCGGGAGGTGGCACAGATACGCAGTATTTT
once,TRBV28,.,12,TRBJ2-5,CAISSRRETQYF,TGTGCCATCTCCTCCCGACGAGAGACCCAGTACTTC
.,TRBV11-2,.,13,TRBJ2-1,CASSQSSYNEQFF,TGTGCCAGCAGTCAGAGCTCCTACAATGAGCAGTTCTTC
.,TRBV7-9,.,13,TRBJ2-5,CASSLGQGETQYF,TGTGCCAGCAGCTTAGGGCAGGGAGAGACCCAGTACTTC
.,TRBV5-6,.,16,TRBJ2-1,CASSWWERESYNEQFF,TGTGCCAGCAGCTGGTGGGAACGGGAGTCCTACAATGAGCAGTTCTTC
.,TRBV6-1,.,14,TRBJ1-4,CASRQGTGEEKLFF,TGTGCCAGCAGACAGGGCACCGGTGAGGAAAAACTGTTTTTT
.,TRBV18,TRBD1,12,TRBJ1-1,CASSPGQAEAFF,TGTGCCAGCTCCCCCGGACAGGCTGAAGCTTTCTTT
few,TRBV6-6,.,14,TRBJ1-5,CASSYSLWEQPQHF,TGTGCCAGCAGTTACTCGCTCTGGGAGCAGCCCCAGCATTTT
.,TRBV6-1,.,12,TRBJ2-4,CASSEAEAIQYF,TGTGCCAGCAGTGAAGCGGAAGCGATTCAGTACTTC
.,TRBV29-1,.,13,TRBJ1-1,CSVPTAMNTEAFF,TGCAGCGTCCCGACAGCCATGAACACTGAAGCTTTCTTT
.,TRBV9,.,14,TRBJ1-1,CASSPDPSDTEAFF,TGTGCCAGCAGCCCGGACCCCTCGGACACTGAAGCTTTCTTT
.,TRBV11-1,.,14,TRBJ1-4,CASSLDRSNEKLFF,TGTGCCAGCAGCCTCGACAGGTCAAATGAAAAACTGTTTTTT
.,TRBV6-5,TRBD1,14,TRBJ1-2,CASSLGTGPYGYTF,TGTGCCAGCAGCCTCGGGACAGGGCCCTATGGCTACACCTTC
.,TRBV11-2,.,15,TRBJ2-3,CASSLTRRTTDTQYF,TGTGCCAGCAGCTTAACCCGGAGGACCACAGATACGCAGTATTTT
.,TRBV5-1,.,15,TRBJ2-2,CASSLDGRGTGELFF,TGCGCCAGCAGCTTGGACGGGAGAGGGACCGGGGAGCTGTTTTTT
.,TRBV2,.,13,TRBJ1-4,CASSVMWGEKLFF,TGTGCCAGCAGCGTGATGTGGGGTGAAAAACTGTTTTTT
many,TRBV19,TRBD1,16,TRBJ1-5,CASSPLIDTGGKPQHF,TGTGCCAGTAGTCCTCTAATCGATACAGGGGGTAAGCCCCAGCATTTT
.,TRBV18,.,16,TRBJ2-1,CASSPPGQGWHNEQFF,TGTGCCAGCTCACCACCGGGGCAGGGCTGGCACAATGAGCAGTTCTTC
.,TRBV28,.,13,TRBJ2-1,CASKQSSYNEQFF,TGTGCCAGCAAGCAAAGCTCCTACAATGAGCAGTTCTTC
.,TRBV12-1,.,16,TRBJ2-5,CASSLKREGVPETQYF,TGTGCCAGCAGCTTGAAGCGGGAGGGGGTGCCGGAGACCCAGTACTTC
.,TRBV6-1,.,12,TRBJ2-5,CASSAWGETQYF,TGTGCCAGCAGTGCTTGGGGAGAGACCCAGTACTTC
.,TRBV6-5,.,16,TRBJ2-7,CASSYSGVSRTYEQYF,TGTGCCAGCAGTTACTCCGGGGTTTCTCGGACTTACGAGCAGTACTTC
.,TRBV30,.,15,TRBJ2-3,CAWRTSRGYTDTQYF,TGTGCCTGGAGAACTAGCCGAGGCTACACAGATACGCAGTATTTT
.,TRBV19,TRBD2,14,TRBJ2-7,CASSIAAGRYEQYF,TGTGCCAGTAGTATAGCAGCGGGACGTTACGAGCAGTACTTC
.,TRBV28,TRBD2,16,TRBJ2-2,CASSDGTSGSRGELFF,TGTGCCAGCAGCGACGGGACTAGCGGGAGTAGAGGGGAGCTGTTTTTT
.,TRBV15,.,12,TRBJ1-2,CATRPNSGGYTF,TGTGCCACCCGCCCCAATTCTGGGGGCTACACCTTC
few,TRBV5-5,TRBD2,13,TRBJ2-7,CASYGPSGGEQYF,TGTGCCAGTTATGGCCCATCGGGGGGCGAGCAGTACTTC
.,TRBV4-3,.,13,TRBJ2-3,CASSQEGAGTQYF,TGCGCCAGCAGCCAAGAGGGGGCAGGTACGCAGTATTTT
.,TRBV9,.,15,TRBJ2-1,CASSAGGSTRNEQFF,TGTGCCAGCAGCGCCGGAGGAAGTACTCGGAATGAGCAGTTCTTC
.,TRBV7-8,.,14,TRBJ2-3,CASGGVAGTDTQYF,TGTGCCAGTGGAGGGGTTGCTGGCACAGATACGCAGTATTTT
.,TRBV28,TRBD1,14,TRBJ2-7,CAAPRTGISYEQYF,TGTGCCGCACCCAGGACAGGGATCTCCTACGAGCAGTACTTC
.,TRBV9,.,13,TRBJ2-7,CASSGTVSGEQYF,TGTGCCAGCAGCGGGACGGTCTCGGGAGAGCAGTACTTC
.,TRBV5-5,.,12,TRBJ2-7,CASSVTVYEQYF,TGTGCCAGCAGCGTGACGGTTTACGAGCAGTACTTC
.,TRBV4-2,.,12,TRBJ2-1,CASSQDRDLQFF,TGTGCCAGCAGCCAAGACCGGGACCTCCAGTTCTTC
.,TRBV23-1,TRBD2,15,TRBJ2-1,CASTLGGGSYNEQFF,TGCGCCAGCACCCTGGGGGGGGGCTCCTACAATGAGCAGTTCTTC
.,TRBV15,.,14,TRBJ1-2,CATSRGKVNYGYTF,TGTGCCACCAGCAGAGGGAAAGTAAACTATGGCTACACCTTC
.,TRBV28,.,15,TRBJ1-4,CASRRGGLANEKLFF,TGTGCCAGCAGGAGGGGGGGGCTGGCTAATGAAAAACTGTTTTTT
few,TRBV19,TRBD1,12,TRBJ1-1,CASSTRDSGAFF,TGTGCCAGTAGTACTCGGGACAGTGGGGCTTTCTTT
once,TRBV28,TRBD1,15,TRBJ1-2,CGSIGGGSGRGGYTF,TGTGGCTCAATAGGGGGCGGCAGCGGTCGGGGTGGCTACACCTTC
.,TRBV10-3,.,14,TRBJ1-3,CAISELGAGNTIYF,TGTGCCATCAGTGAGTTGGGAGCTGGAAACACCATATATTTT
once,TRBV29-1,.,12,TRBJ1-1,CSVVGGGTEAFF,TGCAGCGTTGTGGGTGGAGGTACTGAAGCTTTCTTT
.,TRBV7-2,.,16,TRBJ2-1,CASSPRTRSSYNEQFF,TGTGCCAGCAGCCCTCGGACCAGAAGCTCCTACAATGAGCAGTTCTTC
.,TRBV27,TRBD1,15,TRBJ2-5,CASSRAAGGSETQYF,TGTGCCAGCAGCCGGGCCGCAGGGGGCTCGGAGACCCAGTACTTC